The rows below give T cell receptor beta chains drawn from one sample of a study of blood T cells in healthy people across ages. One entry per CDR3 protein, called by TCRdb with MiXCR from the 5' RACE reads. The data contain some 1.4 million distinct CDR3 sequences, roughly 45% of them seen just once; the ten biggest clones take up 7.9%. Sequencing used blood. These receptors were collected from a woman aged 18-29 years in good health. Each CDR3 is given with its conserved first and last residue. The D gene is left open where the match is weak. Expanded clones get a size class; other rows say once, few or many, or leave the size out.

size	V	D	J	DNA	CDR3
once	TRBV7-8	TRBD2	TRBJ2-5	TGTGCCAGCAGCTGGACTAGTAAGGGCCAAGAGACCCAGTACTTC	CASSWTSKGQETQYF
NA	TRBV9	TRBD1	TRBJ1-1	TGTGCCAGCAGCACTCGACAGGGTACTGAAGCTTTCTTT	CASSTRQGTEAFF
once	TRBV15	NA	TRBJ1-2	TGTGCCACCAGCAAACGACACGGGGATCTCTATGGCTACACCTTC	CATSKRHGDLYGYTF
NA	TRBV20-1	TRBD2	TRBJ2-5	TGCAGTGCTAGAGATCGGCGGGAGGTTATCCAAGAGACCCAGTACTTC	CSARDRREVIQETQYF
NA	TRBV20-1	TRBD2	TRBJ2-1	TGCAGTGCTAGGAATCTAGCGGGAGGAAGCTCCTACAATGAGCAGTTCTTC	CSARNLAGGSSYNEQFF
NA	TRBV20-1	NA	TRBJ2-7	TGCAGTGCTAGAGATTCGAGTAGGAGCTCCTACGAGCAGTACTTC	CSARDSSRSSYEQYF
few	TRBV20-1	TRBD1	TRBJ1-6	TGCAGTGCTCGTACCGGGACAGACTATAATTCACCCCTCCACTTT	CSARTGTDYNSPLHF
NA	TRBV6-1	TRBD2	TRBJ2-7	TGTGCCAGCATACTGAGCGGGGGGGCATGGTACGAGCAGTACTTC	CASILSGGAWYEQYF
few	TRBV20-1	TRBD1	TRBJ1-2	TGCAGTGCTAGAGTTTCTCGGGACAGGGGAGCTGGCTACACCTTC	CSARVSRDRGAGYTF
NA	TRBV3-1	NA	TRBJ1-2	TGTGCCAGCAGCCAAGATTCACCGGGGGGCCGGAGCTATGGCTACACCTTC	CASSQDSPGGRSYGYTF
few	TRBV10-3	NA	TRBJ1-5	TGTGCCATCAGTGAGGGGAGGGGTCAGCCCCAGCATTTT	CAISEGRGQPQHF
NA	TRBV6-2/TRBV6-3	TRBD1	TRBJ1-1	TGTGCCAGCAGCCCCGAGGGGGCGAGGACTGAAGCTTTCTTT	CASSPEGARTEAFF
NA	TRBV29-1	NA	TRBJ2-1	TGCAGCGGGGCCTTTCGGGGTAGGATAAATGAGCAGTTCTTC	CSGAFRGRINEQFF
NA	TRBV29-1	NA	TRBJ2-5	TGCAGCGTTAAAAGAACGTCGCACGGCGGGGAAGAGACCCAGTACTTC	CSVKRTSHGGEETQYF
many	TRBV10-3	TRBD2	TRBJ2-3	TGTGCCATCAGTGTCAGCGGGGGGAACACAGATACGCAGTATTTT	CAISVSGGNTDTQYF
NA	TRBV10-3	NA	TRBJ1-2	TGTGCCATCAGTGCGTCCCCCCAGAGCTATGGCTACACCTTC	CAISASPQSYGYTF